The 31 T cell receptor beta chains below all came from one sample that was sequenced in a study of T cell responses to AZD1222 COVID-19 vaccine. Produced via immunoSEQ multiplex PCR; TCRdb's table is partial and in-frame only. The repertoire holds 140,000 to 150,000 clones, with roughly 85% as singletons. Material: peripheral blood, obtained on day 0 of AZD1222 vaccination. These receptor sequences come from an adult in good health.

The chain uses TRBV16 and TRBJ1-2, with D uncertain. The CDR3 contains 14 residues. V lost 4 bases and J 6 bases, leaving 15 bases between the germline ends. Germline V gene data show CDR1 as KGHSY and CDR2 as FQNENV. Written as DNA, the CDR3 is TGTGCCAGCAGCCCCGCCCAGCTAGGGAATGGCTACACCTTC. Translated: CASSPAQLGNGYTF.

The chain links TRBV5-1 to TRBJ2-5; D ambiguous. The V and J ends lost 1 base and 5 bases respectively, with 12 bases between them. The length of the CDR3 is 14 residues. The germline V gene has CDR1 SGHRS and CDR2 YFSETQ. The CDR3, as DNA: TGCGCCAGCAGCTTGTCGGGTTTTGGGGAGACCCAGTACTTC. This sequence encodes CASSLSGFGETQYF.

The rearrangement uses TRBV5-6 and TRBJ2-5, with TRBD1 matching over 8 bases. The CDR3 extends over 19 amino acids. J lost 0 bases, V lost 0 bases, and 13 bases had no gene match. Germline CDR1 reads SGHDT; CDR2 reads YYEEEE. For the CDR3, the DNA is TGTGCCAGCAGCTTGGTGGGACAGGCGGGTTTAAGGTACCAAGAGACCCAGTACTTC. It is translated as CASSLVGQAGLRYQETQYF.

The gene calls are TRBV30 and TRBJ1-2; D remains ambiguous. The CDR3 runs 12 residues. Germline lookup yields CDR1 GTSNPN and CDR2 SVGIG (reference sequence). V gave up 2 bases and J gave up 3 bases, with 7 bases separating them. The CDR3 here is CAWSWMDYGYTF. In DNA form, the CDR3 reads TGTGCCTGGAGTTGGATGGACTATGGCTACACCTTC.

V usage is TRBV2 and J usage is TRBJ1-6, with 10 bases fitting TRBD1. The CDR3 consists of 16 residues. V was clipped by 8 bases and J by 0 bases; unmatched bases: 4. Germline values: CDR1 SNHLY, CDR2 FYNNEI. The CDR3 sequence: CASSGDRGSYNSPLHF. DNA for the CDR3: TGTGCCAGCTCGGGGGACAGGGGCTCCTATAATTCACCCCTCCACTTT.

A few counts support this clone. Written as DNA, the CDR3 is TGCAGTGCTAGTATGGGGTCCAGGGCTGGGGCCAACGTCCTGACTTTC. It yields the protein CSASMGSRAGANVLTF. The chain is built from TRBV20-1 and TRBJ2-6, with a weak D call TRBD1 (5 bases). V lost 3 bases to trimming and J lost 2 bases, with 14 bases between them. Germline CDR1 reads DFQATT; CDR2 reads SNEGSKA (reference sequence). The CDR3 sequence is 16 residues long.

This clone was observed a single time. V usage is TRBV5-8 and J usage is TRBJ2-4; no clear D. Germline CDR1 and CDR2: SGHTS and YDEGEE. The CDR3 spans 11 residues. The V end lost 3 bases, the J end lost 7 bases, and 5 bases lay between the germline ends. CDR3 protein: CASSSLNIQYF. In DNA, the CDR3 is TGTGCCAGCAGCTCCCTGAACATTCAGTACTTC.

V gene TRBV7-9 combines with J gene TRBJ2-3; tentatively, D is TRBD1 or TRBD2 (5 bases each). Germline CDR1 is SEHNR and CDR2 is FQNEAQ (reference sequence). V lost 5 bases to trimming and J lost 3 bases, with 15 bases between them. The CDR3 contains 15 residues. The CDR3 sequence is CASSPRVGVTDTQYF. In nucleotides, the CDR3 is TGTGCCAGCAGCCCCAGGGTGGGGGTTACAGATACGCAGTATTTT.

The V gene is TRBV2, the J gene TRBJ1-1; D unclear. This CDR3 has 13 residues. Trimming left V 6 bases short and J 0 bases short, with 8 bases between. Germline-derived CDR1 and CDR2 are SNHLY and FYNNEI. DNA of the CDR3: TGTGCCAGCAGCCCCATACTGAACACTGAAGCTTTCTTT. Its protein is CASSPILNTEAFF.

The rearrangement links TRBV11-2 to TRBJ2-1; 9 bases are a match to TRBD2. Unmatched junction bases numbered 2, after V lost 3 bases and J lost 2 bases. This CDR3 has 15 amino acids. Looked up from germline, CDR1 is SGHAT and CDR2 is FQNNGV. The CDR3 reads CASSLVAGAYNEQFF. DNA of the CDR3: TGTGCCAGCAGCTTGGTAGCGGGAGCCTACAATGAGCAGTTCTTC.

V and J are TRBV7-9 and TRBJ2-1; no reliable D call. The V and J ends lost 5 bases and 2 bases respectively, with 4 bases between them. The CDR3 extends over 12 amino acids. The germline V gene has CDR1 SEHNR and CDR2 FQNEAQ (reference sequence). The CDR3 DNA reads TGTGCCAGCAGCCTCGCCTACAATGAGCAGTTCTTC. As protein: CASSLAYNEQFF.

The chain uses TRBV30 and TRBJ2-7; D may correspond to TRBD1 or TRBD2 (5 bases each). This CDR3 spans 15 amino acids. Per the germline V gene, CDR1 is GTSNPN and CDR2 is SVGIG (reference sequence). Trimming cost V 3 bases and J 1 base, with 16 bases left between them. The CDR3 DNA is TGTGCCTGGAGCCACTTGGGGGTTCGATCCTACGAGCAGTACTTC. This translates into CAWSHLGVRSYEQYF.

The count of this clone is one. This rearrangement joins TRBV19 to TRBJ2-7, with TRBD2 matching over 7 bases. The length of the CDR3 is 12 residues. V lost 4 bases, J lost 6 bases, and 3 bases stayed unmatched. Germline CDR1 is LNHDA and CDR2 is SQIVND (reference sequence). The CDR3 region has the DNA TGTGCCAGTAGTACGTGGGGGGGCGAGCAGTACTTC. Its translation is CASSTWGGEQYF. The variable domain in full, with the rest retrieved from reference TRBV19 and TRBJ2-7, is DGGITQSPKYLFRKEGQNVTLSCEQNLNHDAMYWYRQDPGQGLRLIYYSQIVNDFQKGDIAEGYSVSREKKESFPLTVTSAQKNPTAFYLCASSTWGGEQYFGPGTRLTVT.

The rearrangement links TRBV4-1 to TRBJ1-4; weak D call: TRBD1 (6 bases). The germline V and J ends were trimmed by 1 base and 3 bases, with 12 bases remaining between them. Germline V gives CDR1 MGHRA, CDR2 YSYEKL. The length of the CDR3 is 16 residues. The chain's CDR3 is CASSQATGRPNEKLFF. Written as DNA, the CDR3 is TGCGCCAGCAGCCAAGCCACAGGGAGGCCTAATGAAAAACTGTTTTTT.

The chain links TRBV21-1 to TRBJ1-2. TRBV21-1 is designated a pseudogene. This CDR3 has 15 amino acids. The CDR3 region is CASSGGERTPCGYTF. As DNA, the CDR3 is TGTGCCAGCAGCGGGGGGGAGAGAACCCCTTGTGGCTACACCTTC.

This chain connects TRBV5-4 to TRBJ2-1; no clear D gene. The CDR3 spans 13 residues. V was trimmed by 4 bases and J by 7 bases, leaving 12 bases between them. Germline-derived CDR1 and CDR2 are SGHNT and YYREEE (reference sequence). The CDR3 DNA reads TGTGCCAGCAGCGAACCTTGGGGAAATGAGCAGTTCTTC. Residues: CASSEPWGNEQFF.

The CDR3 spells CASSYVRGSNSPLHF. The CDR3 DNA follows: TGTGCCAGCAGTTACGTGCGGGGAAGTAATTCACCCCTCCACTTT. The V gene is TRBV6-5, the J gene TRBJ1-6; D unclear. Per germline, CDR1 MNHEY and CDR2 SVGAGI. This CDR3 region has 15 residues. With 2 bases removed from V and 6 bases from J, the gap between germline ends came to 11 bases.

This clone came up many times. The V call is TRBV7-6, the J call TRBJ1-2; TRBD1 matches at 7 bases. Germline V CDR1 and CDR2: SGHVS, FNYEAQ. The CDR3 consists of 13 residues. The V gene end was trimmed by 5 bases and the J gene end by 13 bases; junction bases not matched to a gene: 13. The CDR3 coding sequence is TGTGCCAGCAGCCATACAGGGGATGCGGAGTTCACCTTC. This sequence encodes CASSHTGDAEFTF.

CDR3 in DNA: TGTGCCAGCAGCCAATTAGCGGGGGGGTGGGAGACCCAGTACTTC. Its translation: CASSQLAGGWETQYF. The V gene is TRBV5-4, the J gene TRBJ2-5; 11 positions match TRBD2. Trimming took 4 bases from V and 5 from J; bases not matched to a gene: 7. The length of the CDR3 is 15 residues. Germline V gives CDR1 SGHNT, CDR2 YYREEE (reference sequence).

The V call is TRBV27, the J call TRBJ1-6; D unresolved. CDR3 length equals 12 residues. CDR1 is MNHEY and CDR2 is SMNVEV in the germline V gene (reference sequence). Trimming removed 3 bases from V and 7 bases from J, with 4 bases in between. CDR3 sequence: CASSFRNSPLHF. The CDR3 DNA reads TGTGCCAGCAGTTTTAGAAATTCACCCCTCCACTTT.

CDR3 nucleotide sequence: TGCAGCGTAGCAGCAGGTTGGGGGATGAACACTGAAGCTTTCTTT. Translating it yields CSVAAGWGMNTEAFF. V gene TRBV29-1 combines with J gene TRBJ1-1; a possible D gene is TRBD1 (5 bases). The V gene's germline CDR1 is SQVTM and CDR2 ANQGSEA. Trimming shortened V by 6 bases and J by 0 bases, and 17 bases separated the two germline ends. There are 15 residues in the CDR3.

This rearrangement joins TRBV19 to TRBJ2-2; unclear D gene. The germline CDR1 and CDR2 sequences are LNHDA and SQIVND (reference sequence). Trimming stripped 7 bases from V and 2 bases from J, with 14 bases between. This CDR3 contains 15 residues. CDR3 nucleotides: TGTGCCAGTACCCCCTGGAAACACAACACCGGGGAGCTGTTTTTT. Translated, it gives CASTPWKHNTGELFF. The entire variable domain, with the rest obtained from reference TRBV19 and TRBJ2-2, is as follows: DGGITQSPKYLFRKEGQNVTLSCEQNLNHDAMYWYRQDPGQGLRLIYYSQIVNDFQKGDIAEGYSVSREKKESFPLTVTSAQKNPTAFYLCASTPWKHNTGELFFGEGSRLTVL.

This chain's CDR3 is CASSREGGEKLFF. CDR3 in DNA: TGTGCCAGCAGCCGCGAGGGCGGGGAAAAACTGTTTTTT. This sequence joins TRBV7-2 and TRBJ1-4; D gene unclear. The germline V gene has CDR1 SGHTA and CDR2 FQGNSA. Trimming left V 5 bases short and J 8 bases short, with 12 bases between. The CDR3 has 13 amino acids.

The chain employs TRBV27 and TRBJ2-4; D possibly corresponds to TRBD1 (6 bases). The CDR3 runs 13 residues. V lost 5 bases and J 9 bases, leaving 14 bases between the germline ends. CDR1 MNHEY and CDR2 SMNVEV come from the germline V gene (reference sequence). The CDR3 nucleotides are TGTGCCAGCAGTAGAAGGGACACGGGCATTCAGTACTTC. Protein sequence: CASSRRDTGIQYF.

This clone came up a few times. V is TRBV12-5 and J is TRBJ2-1; no clear D. Trimming took 5 bases from V and 10 from J, leaving 12 bases between them. The CDR3 length is 12 residues. Germline CDR1 and CDR2: LGHNT and FRNRAP. The CDR3 protein is CASGAILGEQFF. CDR3 bases: TGTGCTAGTGGTGCAATACTCGGCGAGCAGTTCTTC.

V gene TRBV2 combines with J gene TRBJ1-5; no firm D call. Germline V CDR1 and CDR2: SNHLY, FYNNEI. Trimming took off 10 bases at V and 5 bases at J, with 18 bases between the two ends. The CDR3 runs 14 residues. CDR3 residues: CAIMRFSQDQPQHF. The CDR3 nucleotides are TGTGCCATTATGAGGTTTAGCCAAGATCAGCCCCAGCATTTT. The full variable domain, rest sourced from reference TRBV2 and TRBJ1-5, is EPEVTQTPSHQVTQMGQEVILRCVPISNHLYFYWYRQILGQKVEFLVSFYNNEISEKSEIFDDQFSVERPDGSNFTLKIRSTKLEDSAMYFCAIMRFSQDQPQHFGDGTRLSIL.

Only a few counts were recorded for this clone. The chain carries TRBV2 and TRBJ2-7, with 8 positions matching TRBD1. This CDR3 contains 15 residues. From germline, CDR1 is SNHLY and CDR2 FYNNEI. The trim removed 6 bases at V and 0 bases at J, leaving 7 bases unmatched. The CDR3 coding sequence is TGTGCCAGCAGGACAGGGGCCCAGAGCTCCTACGAGCAGTACTTC. Protein: CASRTGAQSSYEQYF.

The V and J genes are TRBV6-5 and TRBJ1-6, with 7 bases lining up with TRBD1. Germline V gives CDR1 MNHEY, CDR2 SVGAGI. After removal of 10 bases from V and 10 bases from J, the junction contained 7 bases not matched to a gene. CDR3 length: 12 residues. CDR3 DNA: TGTGCCACCGGACAGGTGGCCTCACCCCTCCACTTT. Its protein product is CATGQVASPLHF.

V usage is TRBV6-5 and J usage is TRBJ1-1; weak D call: TRBD1 (6 bases). The germline CDR1 and CDR2 sequences are MNHEY and SVGAGI. V shed 7 bases and J shed 4 bases, with 13 bases lying between them. The CDR3 runs 13 residues. The CDR3 reads CASTQQGITEAFF. The CDR3 DNA follows: TGTGCCAGCACCCAACAGGGTATCACTGAAGCTTTCTTT.

This rearrangement joins TRBV21-1 to TRBJ1-5. TRBV21-1 is shown as a pseudogene. The CDR3 length is 15 residues. The CDR3 DNA follows: TGTGCCCCGGATGGAGGGCGGCTCATCAATCAGCCCCAGCATTTT. It encodes CAPDGGRLINQPQHF.

The chain uses TRBV10-3 and TRBJ2-1, with 9 bases identical to TRBD2. Germline CDR1 is ENHRY and CDR2 is SYGVKD. The CDR3 covers 13 residues. V dropped 11 bases and J dropped 5; count of bases not matched to a gene: 7. The CDR3 DNA reads as TGTGCCGCTCAGCGGGAGGCCAACAATGAGCAGTTCTTC. It encodes CAAQREANNEQFF.